The 24 T cell receptor beta chains reported below all come from one sample, sequenced in a study of T cells in Graves' hyperthyroidism and ophthalmopathy. TCR beta CDR3 regions were amplified from RNA. During a first-round RT-PCR of the TCR CDR3, the HTBI primer set was used. TCRdb ran MiXCR on the multiplex PCR reads and lists one entry per CDR3 protein. The profile covers roughly 360,000 distinct CDR3 sequences, with about 13% appearing a single time and 20% to 25% taken by the ten largest. Sequencing was done on a sample of blood. These receptors originate from a man aged 25 to 40 with Graves' hyperthyroidism that later progressed to Graves' ophthalmopathy.

This clonotype was seen ten or more times. This sequence joins TRBV7-2 and TRBJ1-6, with a tentative D call TRBD1 (5 bases). The CDR3 spans 17 residues. V shed 2 bases and J shed 3 bases, with 14 bases lying between them. The germline CDR1 and CDR2 sequences are SGHTA and FQGNSA. The CDR3 spells CASSLLSGTRYNSPLHF. Written as DNA, the CDR3 is TGTGCCAGCAGCTTACTCTCCGGGACCCGCTATAATTCACCCCTCCACTTT.

Many counts were recorded for this clonotype. This rearrangement joins TRBV24-1 to TRBJ2-7; 7 bases align to TRBD1. CDR1 is KGHDR, CDR2 SFDVKD, per germline. After removal of 3 bases from V and 2 bases from J, the junction contained 6 bases not matched to a gene. This CDR3 is 15 amino acids long. This CDR3 is CATSDGTVLTYEQYF. The CDR3 bases are TGTGCCACCAGTGATGGGACAGTACTTACCTACGAGCAGTACTTC.

This clonotype was counted between two and nine times. The chain recombines TRBV19 with TRBJ1-5; D is possibly TRBD1 (6 bases). V dropped 4 bases and J dropped 2 bases, with 18 bases sitting between them. The germline V gene encodes CDR1 LNHDA and CDR2 SQIVND (reference sequence). This CDR3 has 17 amino acids. CDR3 bases: TGTGCCAGTAGTAATACCCTTGGGGGGCTTGGCAATCAGCCCCAGCATTTT. Its protein product is CASSNTLGGLGNQPQHF.

There are many counts of this clonotype. The chain links TRBV27 to TRBJ1-2; TRBD1 aligns across 8 bases. CDR1 and CDR2 (germline): MNHEY, SMNVEV (reference sequence). The J segment lost 5 bases and the V segment lost 5 bases, leaving 7 bases of the junction unmatched. The CDR3 totals 14 residues. The CDR3 DNA reads TGTGCCAGCAGTCCACGGGACAGGCCTTATGGCTACACCTTC. This translates into CASSPRDRPYGYTF.

J is TRBJ2-5 and V is TRBV18; 9 nucleotides align to TRBD2. Looked up from germline, CDR1 is KGHSH and CDR2 is LQKENI. The CDR3 covers 14 residues. J was trimmed by 8 bases and V by 3 bases; bases with no gene match: 7. The CDR3 DNA is TGTGCCAGCTCACCCGATCCTAGCGGGGTTACCCAGTACTTC. As protein: CASSPDPSGVTQYF. Combining the CDR3 with reference TRBV18 and TRBJ2-5 gives the whole variable domain NAGVMQNPRHLVRRRGQEARLRCSPMKGHSHVYWYRQLPEEGLKFMVYLQKENIIDESGMPKERFSAEFPKEGPSILRIQQVVRGDSAAYFCASSPDPSGVTQYFGPGTRLLVL.

The chain joins TRBV5-5 to TRBJ2-7, with TRBD1 matching over 7 bases. CDR3 length: 15 residues. Germline V gives CDR1 SGHKS, CDR2 YYEKEE (reference sequence). With 5 bases clipped from V and 1 base from J, the junction kept 9 bases outside the gene matches. The CDR3 loop reads CASSSSRDSSYEQYF. The CDR3 nucleotides are TGTGCCAGCAGTTCATCCCGGGACAGTTCCTACGAGCAGTACTTC.

This chain uses TRBV7-9 with TRBJ2-1; possible D gene TRBD1, 6 bases. Trimming shortened V by 7 bases and J by 3 bases, and 25 bases separated the two germline ends. The CDR3 contains 18 residues. CDR1 is SEHNR and CDR2 is FQNEAQ in the germline V gene (reference sequence). The CDR3 reads CASTPNDWGLTNYNEQFF. In DNA form, the CDR3 reads TGTGCCAGCACCCCAAACGACTGGGGGCTCACTAACTACAATGAGCAGTTCTTC.

This clonotype was picked up many times. In nucleotides, the CDR3 is TGTGCCAGCAGTCCTCCCGGGGGCGTCACCTATGGCTACACCTTC. Translated: CASSPPGGVTYGYTF. V gene TRBV28 combines with J gene TRBJ1-2; D is perhaps TRBD1 (6 bases). V was clipped by 5 bases and J by 4 bases, with 17 bases between them. The CDR3 has 15 amino acids. In germline, CDR1 is MDHEN, CDR2 SYDVKM.

This chain connects TRBV9 to TRBJ1-1, with no clear D. Germline CDR1 SGDLS, CDR2 YYNGEE. The CDR3 has 14 residues. With 4 bases removed from V and 5 bases from J, the gap between germline ends came to 15 bases. The CDR3: CASSPRALATEAFF. In DNA form, the CDR3 reads TGTGCCAGCAGCCCCCGGGCCCTCGCAACTGAAGCTTTCTTT.

This clonotype was observed a handful of times. The chain carries TRBV11-2 and TRBJ1-4; the D gene is possibly TRBD1 (6 bases). Germline assignment: CDR1 SGHAT and CDR2 FQNNGV. V lost 4 bases, J lost 8 bases, and 14 bases lay in between. The CDR3 is 14 amino acids. CDR3 in amino acids: CASSWAGAGEKLFF. The CDR3 DNA reads as TGTGCCAGCAGCTGGGCAGGGGCGGGGGAAAAACTGTTTTTT.

This clonotype was seen a few times. This chain joins TRBV28 and TRBJ2-1, with TRBD2 matching over 10 bases. This CDR3 is 16 amino acids long. Germline CDR1 is MDHEN and CDR2 is SYDVKM. V shed 2 bases and J 2 bases; nucleotides not matched to a gene: 3. CDR3 nucleotides: TGTGCCAGCAGTTTACCGACTAGCGGGCCCTACAATGAGCAGTTCTTC. Protein sequence: CASSLPTSGPYNEQFF.

This clonotype has at least ten counts. V and J are TRBV12-3 or TRBV12-4 and TRBJ2-1, with 8 bases fitting TRBD1. J was trimmed by 3 bases and V by 8 bases; bases with no gene match: 9. CDR3 size: 15 residues. The CDR3 DNA sequence: TGTGCCAGCCGGCCGGGACAGGTCAACTACAATGAGCAGTTCTTC. Translating it yields CASRPGQVNYNEQFF.

The table lists this clonotype with many counts. This rearrangement joins TRBV2 to TRBJ2-2; tentatively, D is TRBD1 or TRBD2 (5 bases each). V was clipped by 3 bases and J by 1 base, with 15 bases between them. CDR3 length equals 17 residues. The V gene's germline CDR1 is SNHLY and CDR2 FYNNEI. The CDR3 DNA is TGTGCCAGCAGTGATGGCACCGGGACCTTGAACACCGGGGAGCTGTTTTTT. This translates into CASSDGTGTLNTGELFF.

The chain has TRBV7-3 and TRBJ2-4; no clear D gene. Between the trimmed V and J ends, which lost 8 bases and 8 bases, there was a span of 13 bases. From germline, CDR1 is SGHTA and CDR2 FQGTGA. This CDR3 comprises 12 residues. CDR3 protein: CASPPLADIQYF. The CDR3 nucleotides are TGTGCCAGCCCACCGCTCGCGGACATTCAGTACTTC. Looking up the rest from reference TRBV7-3 and TRBJ2-4 gives the full variable domain: GAGVSQTPSNKVTEKGKYVELRCDPISGHTALYWYRQSLGQGPEFLIYFQGTGAADDSGLPNDRFFAVRPEGSVSTLKIQRTERGDSAVYLCASPPLADIQYFGAGTRLSVL.

This clonotype was recorded at least ten times. The V and J genes are TRBV13 and TRBJ2-2; D ambiguous. The CDR3 runs to 14 residues. The germline gives CDR1 PRHDT, CDR2 FYEKMQ (reference sequence). The germline V and J ends were trimmed by 3 bases and 2 bases, with 7 bases remaining between them. DNA for the CDR3: TGTGCCAGCAGCTTTTCACTTAACACCGGGGAGCTGTTTTTT. Its protein product is CASSFSLNTGELFF.

This rearrangement joins TRBV5-8 to TRBJ2-3, with no clear D. The CDR3 covers 16 residues. Germline CDR1 is SGHTS and CDR2 is YDEGEE. Trimming took off 4 bases at V and 3 bases at J, with 18 bases between the two ends. The CDR3 region is CASSDGSALSTDTQYF. The CDR3 DNA follows: TGTGCCAGCAGCGACGGGTCAGCCCTATCTACAGATACGCAGTATTTT.

The chain recombines TRBV5-8 with TRBJ1-1, with TRBD1 as a possible D gene (5 bases). Trimming cost V 3 bases and J 0 bases, with 18 bases left between them. CDR3 length: 17 residues. CDR1 and CDR2 (germline): SGHTS, YDEGEE. In DNA, the CDR3 is TGTGCCAGCAGCTCTTCATCCGGGACTGTCATGAACACTGAAGCTTTCTTT. This sequence encodes CASSSSSGTVMNTEAFF.

In this sample, this clonotype turned up many times. J is TRBJ1-5 and V is TRBV28; no firm D call. The CDR3 length is 12 residues. CDR1 is MDHEN and CDR2 is SYDVKM in the germline V gene. V shed 3 bases and J shed 6 bases, with 6 bases lying between them. DNA for the CDR3: TGTGCCAGCAGTTTCACCGGTCAGCCCCAGCATTTT. Translated, it gives CASSFTGQPQHF.

This clonotype was detected only a few times. The chain links TRBV7-6 to TRBJ1-6; D is perhaps TRBD1 (6 bases). The V and J ends lost 4 bases and 10 bases respectively, with 14 bases between them. CDR3 length: 14 residues. The germline V gene encodes CDR1 SGHVS and CDR2 FNYEAQ. The CDR3 loop reads CASSYDRMGSPLHF. Written as DNA, the CDR3 is TGTGCCAGCAGCTACGACAGGATGGGGTCACCCCTCCACTTT.

This sequence joins TRBV5-1 and TRBJ2-7; perhaps TRBD2 as D (5 bases). This CDR3 has 13 residues. Trimming took off 6 bases at V and 0 bases at J, with 10 bases between the two ends. Germline-derived CDR1 and CDR2 are SGHRS and YFSETQ. CDR3: CASTGRDSYEQYF. As DNA, the CDR3 is TGCGCCAGCACAGGACGGGACTCCTACGAGCAGTACTTC.

This clonotype has at least ten counts. This chain links TRBV7-8 with TRBJ2-3; the D gene is possibly TRBD2 (8 bases). The germline V gene encodes CDR1 SGHVS and CDR2 FQNEAQ. The CDR3 has 18 residues. V lost 6 bases and J lost 9, with 31 bases in between. The CDR3 reads CASSPPARTSRIQGTQYF. CDR3 nucleotide sequence: TGTGCCAGCAGTCCACCCGCGAGGACTAGCAGGATACAGGGGACGCAGTATTTT.

Details on this clonotype: Since the CDR3 does not end with the conserved phenylalanine or tryptophan, this likely comes from a read error. The V and J genes are TRBV6-1 and TRBJ2-5, with 9 bases identical to TRBD1. Per germline, CDR1 MNHNS and CDR2 SASEGT. The CDR3 spans 15 residues. Trimming removed 0 bases from V and 3 bases from J; junction bases left unmatched: 2. The CDR3 DNA follows: TGTGCCAGCAGTGAAGCCAGGACAGGGGAAGAGACCCAGTACCTC. It yields the protein CASSEARTGEETQYL.

This clonotype was seen many times. This chain links TRBV11-2 with TRBJ2-2; D is undetermined. Per the germline V gene, CDR1 is SGHAT and CDR2 is FQNNGV. Deletions cut 4 bases from V and 1 base from J, with 10 bases between. CDR3 length equals 15 residues. CDR3 sequence (DNA): TGTGCCAGCAGCTCAGTGGCAGTGAACACCGGGGAGCTGTTTTTT. It is translated as CASSSVAVNTGELFF.

The chain couples TRBV4-2 to TRBJ1-5; D not resolved. CDR3 size: 15 residues. Trimming took off 0 bases at V and 3 bases at J, with 9 bases between the two ends. From germline, CDR1 is LGHNA and CDR2 YNFKEQ. The CDR3, as DNA: TGTGCCAGCAGCCAAGATGCCAGTTTCAATCAGCCCCAGCATTTT. This gives the protein CASSQDASFNQPQHF.